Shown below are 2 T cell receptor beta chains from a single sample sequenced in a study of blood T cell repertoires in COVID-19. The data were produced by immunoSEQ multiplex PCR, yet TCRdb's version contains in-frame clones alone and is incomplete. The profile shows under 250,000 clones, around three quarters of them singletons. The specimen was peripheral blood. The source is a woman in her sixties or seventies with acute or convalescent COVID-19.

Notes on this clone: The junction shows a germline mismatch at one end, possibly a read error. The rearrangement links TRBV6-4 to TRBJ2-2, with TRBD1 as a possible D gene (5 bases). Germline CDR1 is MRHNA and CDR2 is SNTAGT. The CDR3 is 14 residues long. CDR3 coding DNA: TGTGCCAGCTCCTACCGACAGAACGCCGGGGAGCTGTTTTTT. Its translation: CASSYRQNAGELFF.

The CDR3 DNA reads TGTGCCAGCAGCTCCCCGGGACAGGGCTCCTACGAGCAGTACTTC. Encoded protein: CASSSPGQGSYEQYF. The rearrangement joins TRBV3-1 (or the pseudogene TRBV3-2) to TRBJ2-7; 9 nucleotides match TRBD1. There are 15 residues in the CDR3. In germline, CDR1 is LGHDT, CDR2 YNNKEL (reference sequence). The trim removed 5 bases at V and 0 bases at J, leaving 5 bases unmatched.